The clone carrying this T cell receptor (beta chain) has a count of ten or more. The target antigen is unknown. This sample was included in a study of T-cell reconstitution after alpha-beta-depleted transplantation in children. Points from the study as a whole: The study reportedly traced alpha-beta T cells about two months after transplant to several hundred expanded graft clones. Surviving recipient T cells and intrathymic progenitors accounted for some patients' high TCRbeta diversity at day 60.

TCRbeta library construction was performed incorporating unique molecular identifiers. TCRdb independently ran MiXCR on the PCR reads; one entry per CDR3 protein. The sample contains some 200,000 distinct CDR3 sequences, roughly 7% of which appear only once. The CDR3 length is 18 residues. Germline loops: CDR1 SGDLS, CDR2 YYNGEE. The J segment lost 0 bases and the V segment lost 1 base, leaving 5 bases of the junction unmatched. The specimen comprised PBMCs, sampled before TCRalphabeta/CD19-depleted stem cell transplant. The TCR originated in a boy aged 2 to 10 with acute lymphoblastic leukemia, due to receive a stem cell transplant. The chain recombines TRBV9 with TRBJ2-6; 9 bases align to TRBD2. This chain's CDR3 is CASSVLAGQTSGANVLTF. In nucleotides, the CDR3 is TGTGCCAGCAGCGTACTAGCGGGACAGACCTCTGGGGCCAACGTCCTGACTTTC.